This note documents a single T cell receptor (beta chain) sequence. The antigen remains unidentified. With 4 bases removed from V and 3 bases from J, the gap between germline ends came to 10 bases. The germline gives CDR1 LGHNA, CDR2 YSLEER. The CDR3 totals 13 residues. Deep-level running was used for the assay. The genomic DNA of each subset was split evenly across several immunoSEQ plates. Repertoires were generated with immunoSEQ multiplex PCR, while TCRdb's copy carries only in-frame clones and drops some. The sample lists about 2.3 million clones; approximately 95% were seen once. This specimen comes from a study of shared clonotypes between healthy human individuals. Whole-study results and caveats: Clonotype sharing among donors likely depends on sequencing depth. With a handful of donors compared, roughly 5% of naive CD4 clonotypes were shared.

Specimen: naive CD4+ T cells from PBMCs. Documented subset: CD45RA+ positively selected. This clonotype originated in a young man in good health. Some clones in this sample may be carry-over from other donors' samples. The rearrangement uses TRBV4-3 and TRBJ2-7; tentatively, D is TRBD1 (5 bases). CDR3 bases: TGCGCCAGCAGCCCTTATACAGGCTACGAGCAGTACTTC. This translates into CASSPYTGYEQYF.